The clone carrying this TCR beta chain has at least ten counts. Antigen specificity is unknown. Germline V CDR1 and CDR2: SGHTA, FQGNSA. The CDR3 has 13 amino acids. Trimming pared 1 base from V and 10 bases from J, leaving 11 bases between. As for time point: patch test 3, about 24 weeks after DPC sensitization. Stated treatment: therapeutic diphenylcyclopropenone sensitization with weekly scalp DPC. Blood draws came before every patch-test application. Those who donated were patients with alopecia, 18 to 70 years of age, and suitable for DPC. The record originates from a study of human T cells and chemical hapten exposure. Across the study: All through the roughly 25-week study, the scalp of each patient received diphenylcyclopropenone doses weekly.

MiXCR, applied by TCRdb to the RACE reads, yields one record per CDR3 protein. The sample yields about 52,000 distinct CDR3 sequences, roughly 9.5% seen once. Whole-study results and caveats: Expanded TCR sets contained significantly more large CDR3 similarity clusters than controls.

The sample in question was whole blood, obtained in connection with sensitization to the hapten diphenylcyclopropenone (DPC). The sequence derives from a middle-aged woman with alopecia areata. Some clones in this sample may be carry-over from other donors' samples. The V call is TRBV7-2, the J call TRBJ2-1; D may be TRBD1 (5 bases). The CDR3 DNA sequence: TGTGCCAGCAGCTTAGTTGTGGACACCGAGCAGTTCTTC. Translated, it gives CASSLVVDTEQFF. The variable domain in full, completed from reference TRBV7-2 and TRBJ2-1, reads GAGVSQSPSNKVTEKGKDVELRCDPISGHTALYWYRQSLGQGLEFLIYFQGNSAPDKSGLPSDRFSAERTGGSVSTLTIQRTQQEDSAVYLCASSLVVDTEQFFGPGTRLTVL.